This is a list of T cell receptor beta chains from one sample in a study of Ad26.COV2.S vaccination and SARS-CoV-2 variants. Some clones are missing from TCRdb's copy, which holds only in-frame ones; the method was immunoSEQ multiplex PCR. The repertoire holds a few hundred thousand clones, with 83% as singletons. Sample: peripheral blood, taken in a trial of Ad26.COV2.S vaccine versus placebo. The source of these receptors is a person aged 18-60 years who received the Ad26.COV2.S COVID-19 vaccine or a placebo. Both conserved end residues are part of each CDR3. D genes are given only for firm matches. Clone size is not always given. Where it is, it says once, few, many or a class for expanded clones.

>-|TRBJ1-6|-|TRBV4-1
CASSYPGHNNSPLHF
TGCGCCAGCAGCTACCCGGGACATAATAATTCACCCCTCCACTTT
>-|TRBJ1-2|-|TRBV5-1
CASSEGGNYGYTF
TGCGCCAGCAGTGAGGGGGGGAACTATGGCTACACCTTC
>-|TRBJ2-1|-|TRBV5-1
CASSLIRGAHEQFF
TGCGCCAGCAGCTTGATCAGGGGGGCGCATGAGCAGTTCTTC
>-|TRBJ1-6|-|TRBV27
CASSLLSDNSPLHF
TGTGCCAGCAGTTTACTCAGTGATAATTCACCCCTCCACTTT
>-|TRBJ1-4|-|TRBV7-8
CASSLDTRESKLFF
TGTGCCAGCAGCTTGGACACCAGGGAGTCAAAACTGTTTTTT
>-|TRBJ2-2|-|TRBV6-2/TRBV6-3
CASSLVGNTGELFF
TGTGCCAGCAGTTTAGTGGGGAACACCGGGGAGCTGTTTTTT
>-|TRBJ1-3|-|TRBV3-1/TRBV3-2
CASSQRQSGNTIYF
TGTGCCAGCAGCCAAAGACAGTCTGGAAACACCATATATTTT
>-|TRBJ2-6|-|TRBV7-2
CASSLVGGFDSGANVLTF
TGTGCCAGCAGCCTCGTTGGGGGCTTTGACTCTGGGGCCAACGTCCTGACTTTC
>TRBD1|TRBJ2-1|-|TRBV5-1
CASKMGQGVVSGGNEQFF
TGCGCCAGCAAAATGGGACAGGGGGTCGTAAGCGGAGGGAATGAGCAGTTCTTC
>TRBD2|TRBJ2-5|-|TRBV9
CASSFSGGDEETQYF
TGTGCCAGCAGCTTTAGCGGGGGGGATGAAGAGACCCAGTACTTC
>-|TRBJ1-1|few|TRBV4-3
CASSQDPDTATEAFF
TGCGCCAGCAGCCAAGATCCGGACACAGCCACTGAAGCTTTCTTT
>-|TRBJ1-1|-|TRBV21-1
CASSEGGTEAFF
TGTGCCAGCAGCGAGGGGGGGACTGAAGCTTTCTTT
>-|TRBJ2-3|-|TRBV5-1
CASSFQGGGTDTQYF
TGCGCCAGCAGCTTCCAGGGCGGGGGCACAGATACGCAGTATTTT
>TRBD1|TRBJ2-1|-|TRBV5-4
CASSSRDRVYNEQFF
TGTGCCAGCAGCAGCCGGGACAGGGTTTACAATGAGCAGTTCTTC
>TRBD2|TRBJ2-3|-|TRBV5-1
CASSLLAGEGDTQYF
TGCGCCAGCAGCTTACTAGCGGGGGAGGGAGATACGCAGTATTTT
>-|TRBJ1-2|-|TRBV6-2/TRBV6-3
CASSLGVGGYTF
TGTGCCAGCAGTTTAGGGGTTGGGGGCTACACCTTC
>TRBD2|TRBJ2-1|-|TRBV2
CASSGTSGLSSYNEQFF
TGTGCCAGCAGTGGTACTAGCGGGCTAAGCTCCTACAATGAGCAGTTCTTC
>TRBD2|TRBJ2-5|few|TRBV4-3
CASSQGLAGGQETQYF
TGCGCCAGCAGCCAAGGACTAGCGGGGGGCCAAGAGACCCAGTACTTC
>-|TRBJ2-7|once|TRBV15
CATSKVASGTPYEQYF
TGTGCCACCAGCAAAGTCGCATCCGGGACACCCTACGAGCAGTACTTC
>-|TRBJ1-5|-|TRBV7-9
CASSRLDGGRSQPQHF
TGTGCCAGCAGCCGCCTGGACGGGGGACGCAGTCAGCCCCAGCATTTT
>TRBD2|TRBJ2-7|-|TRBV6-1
CASSEGGGFAGYEQYF
TGTGCCAGCAGTGAAGGGGGAGGGTTCGCCGGGTACGAGCAGTACTTC
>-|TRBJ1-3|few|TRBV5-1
CASSLDSGNTIYF
TGCGCCAGCAGCTTGGACTCTGGAAACACCATATATTTT
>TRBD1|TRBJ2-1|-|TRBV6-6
CASQTPTGGYNEQFF
TGTGCCAGTCAGACTCCGACAGGGGGGTACAATGAGCAGTTCTTC
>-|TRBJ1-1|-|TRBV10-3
CAISEGDTEAFF
TGTGCCATCAGTGAAGGGGACACTGAAGCTTTCTTT
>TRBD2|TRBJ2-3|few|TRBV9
CASSSPGTSGIGGTDTQYF
TGTGCCAGCAGCTCCCCTGGGACTAGCGGGATAGGGGGCACAGATACGCAGTATTTT
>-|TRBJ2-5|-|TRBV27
CASSVYWGRETQYF
TGTGCCAGCAGTGTGTATTGGGGGCGAGAGACCCAGTACTTC
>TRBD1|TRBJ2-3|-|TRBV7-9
CASSPGTGADTQYF
TGTGCCAGCAGCCCCGGGACAGGGGCAGATACGCAGTATTTT
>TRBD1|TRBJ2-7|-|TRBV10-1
CASSANDRGRRNEQYF
TGCGCCAGCAGTGCCAATGACAGGGGGCGCAGGAACGAGCAGTACTTC
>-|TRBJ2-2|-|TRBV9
CASSDEALYTGELFF
TGTGCCAGCAGCGACGAGGCGTTGTACACCGGGGAGCTGTTTTTT
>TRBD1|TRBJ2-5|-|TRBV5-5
CASSSVQGGGETQYF
TGTGCCAGCAGCTCCGTCCAAGGGGGCGGTGAGACCCAGTACTTC
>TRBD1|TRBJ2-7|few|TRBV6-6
CASSNRGPYEQYF
TGTGCCAGCAGTAACAGGGGTCCCTACGAGCAGTACTTC
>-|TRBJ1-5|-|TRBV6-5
CARRPGGGQPQHF
TGTGCCAGACGTCCGGGGGGAGGCCAGCCCCAGCATTTT
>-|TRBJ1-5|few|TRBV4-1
CASSQDGRAYQPQHF
TGCGCCAGCAGCCAAGATGGGAGGGCCTATCAGCCCCAGCATTTT